One T cell receptor beta chain is described in this entry. Its specificity is unknown. Libraries were prepared by immunoSEQ multiplex PCR; TCRdb keeps only in-frame clonotypes and omits some of them. The repertoire holds 150,000 to 200,000 clones, less than 95% seen once, with about 0.64% in the top ten. This sample stems from a study of T cell responses to AZD1222 COVID-19 vaccine. Study results and limitations: White British donors predominated, females outnumbered males, and clonal diversity was possibly underestimated. Spike-specific TCR breadth and depth grew following two AZD1222 doses.

The CDR3 sequence is 15 residues long. V shed 2 bases and J shed 4 bases, with 12 bases lying between them. Germline lookup yields CDR1 MNHNY and CDR2 SVGAGI (reference sequence). The input for sequencing was peripheral blood, taken on day 0 of AZD1222 vaccination. The receptor was isolated from an adult in good health. The chain uses TRBV6-6 and TRBJ1-5; D gene ambiguous. CDR3 sequence reads: CASSYRVRQNQPQHF. Here the CDR3 DNA reads TGTGCCAGCAGTTACCGGGTACGGCAGAATCAGCCCCAGCATTTT.